One and the same sample provided the 8 T cell receptor beta chains below, sequenced in a study of memory CD4+ T cells and cytomegalovirus serostatus. Sequenced by immunoSEQ multiplex PCR; TCRdb stores in-frame clones only, minus some. The table shows roughly 49,000 clones, with under 80% occurring only once. Single viable CD3+CD4+CD8-CD45RO+ cells were sorted as the memory CD4+ T cells. Sequenced sample: memory CD4+ T cells from blood. Source of these receptors: an adult in good health and CMV-seronegative.

J is TRBJ2-5 and V is TRBV5-4; D gene uncertain. There are 14 residues in the CDR3. Germline CDR1 is SGHNT and CDR2 is YYREEE (reference sequence). Trimming left V 0 bases short and J 3 bases short, with 9 bases between. CDR3 amino acids: CASSLVGTEETQYF. In nucleotides, the CDR3 is TGTGCCAGCAGCTTGGTAGGCACAGAAGAGACCCAGTACTTC.

The V and J genes are TRBV29-1 and TRBJ1-1, with D tentatively TRBD1 (5 bases). V gave up 4 bases and J gave up 4 bases, with 19 bases separating them. Per the germline V gene, CDR1 is SQVTM and CDR2 is ANQGSEA. The CDR3 totals 15 residues. The CDR3 reads CSVVGGAKRSTEAFF. The CDR3 coding sequence is TGCAGCGTTGTAGGAGGGGCGAAAAGGAGCACTGAAGCTTTCTTT.

This clone was found a few times. J is TRBJ2-6 and V is TRBV27, with D unresolved. This CDR3 region has 13 residues. CDR1 is MNHEY and CDR2 is SMNVEV in the germline V gene (reference sequence). Trimming removed 11 bases from V and 5 bases from J, with 13 bases in between. The DNA for the CDR3 is TGTGCCGTAAAGAGGTACCGGGCCAACGTCCTGACTTTC. Translation gives CAVKRYRANVLTF.

V is TRBV9 and J is TRBJ1-1; 8 bases are a match to TRBD1. Germline CDR1 is SGDLS and CDR2 is YYNGEE. The CDR3 has 15 amino acids. V dropped 2 bases and J dropped 5; count of bases not matched to a gene: 8. CDR3 amino acids: CASSVLTGVLTEAFF. The DNA of the CDR3 is TGTGCCAGCAGCGTCCTGACAGGGGTCTTGACTGAAGCTTTCTTT.

The chain recombines TRBV6-1 with TRBJ1-4; possibly TRBD1 for D (5 bases). Looked up from germline, CDR1 is MNHNS and CDR2 is SASEGT. The V end lost 7 bases, the J end lost 10 bases, and 16 bases lay between the germline ends. This CDR3 has 13 amino acids. The CDR3 is CASKDTIKGKLFF. Here the CDR3 DNA reads TGTGCCAGCAAGGACACCATCAAGGGAAAACTGTTTTTT.

This clone has more than one count but fewer than ten. This chain links TRBV27 with TRBJ1-1, with D possibly matching TRBD1 (6 bases). The CDR3 length is 13 residues. V was shortened by 6 bases and J by 5 bases, with 13 bases between the two germline ends. CDR1 MNHEY and CDR2 SMNVEV come from the germline V gene (reference sequence). This CDR3 reads CASSRGGRTEAFF. The CDR3 DNA reads TGTGCCAGCAGCAGGGGTGGGAGAACTGAAGCTTTCTTT.

In this sample, this clone turned up a few times. The same CDR3 also results from other DNA sequences found in this sample. V and J are TRBV18 and TRBJ2-7, with a tentative D call TRBD2 (5 bases). Germline V CDR1 and CDR2: KGHSH, LQKENI. Trimming removed 6 bases from V and 4 bases from J, with 16 bases in between. The CDR3 consists of 14 residues. In nucleotides, the CDR3 is TGTGCCAGCTCCCGGGGAGCACAAACTTACGAGCAGTACTTC. Its protein product is CASSRGAQTYEQYF.

The chain recombines TRBV10-3 with TRBJ2-5, with 7 nucleotides matching TRBD1. V dropped 10 bases and J dropped 5; count of bases not matched to a gene: 16. Germline CDR1 and CDR2: ENHRY and SYGVKD. CDR3 length equals 15 residues. CDR3 nucleotides: TGTGCCACCTCCGAGAACCCAGGGGGTGGGGAGACCCAGTACTTC. Translated: CATSENPGGGETQYF.